The 17 T cell receptor beta chains below all came from one sample that was sequenced in a study of PD-1 blockade in classical Hodgkin lymphoma. Assay used: immunoSEQ multiplex PCR; TCRdb lists only in-frame clones, some missing. This table holds 12,000 or so clones, over 75% found once. There was relapse after autologous stem cell transplantation in every patient, and there was variation in brentuximab vedotin exposure. This sample comprised peripheral blood mononuclear cells (PBMCs), obtained at baseline. These receptor sequences come from a human donor with classical Hodgkin lymphoma.

The chain couples TRBV6-5 to TRBJ1-2; the match to TRBD1 covers 8 bases. Unmatched junction bases numbered 8, after V lost 6 bases and J lost 2 bases. CDR3 length equals 15 residues. The V gene's germline CDR1 is MNHEY and CDR2 SVGAGI. CDR3 sequence reads: CASSDWTGMNYGYTF. The CDR3 DNA sequence: TGTGCCAGCAGCGATTGGACAGGGATGAACTATGGCTACACCTTC.

The V call is TRBV4-1, the J call TRBJ1-2, with 9 bases identical to TRBD1. Germline V CDR1 and CDR2: MGHRA, YSYEKL. V shed 0 bases and J 8 bases; nucleotides not matched to a gene: 13. There are 17 residues in the CDR3. The CDR3 bases are TGCGCCAGCAGCCAAGATGGGCGAGGGACAGGGTTAAGCGGCTACACCTTC. Its protein is CASSQDGRGTGLSGYTF.

This clone has just one count. Here the CDR3 reads CASSLVEGGSYNEQFF. DNA for the CDR3: TGCGCCAGCAGCTTGGTCGAGGGAGGCTCCTACAATGAGCAGTTCTTC. This chain connects TRBV5-1 to TRBJ2-1, with D tentatively TRBD2 (6 bases). This CDR3 is 16 amino acids long. V lost 0 bases and J 0 bases, leaving 10 bases between the germline ends. CDR1 SGHRS and CDR2 YFSETQ come from the germline V gene.

In DNA form, the CDR3 reads TGTGCCATCAGTGAGCACTATCAAGGGACAACCTCCCTCGATATGGAGCTGTTTTTT. This gives the protein CAISEHYQGTTSLDMELFF. The chain employs TRBV10-3 and TRBJ2-2; tentative D call: TRBD1 (6 bases). Trimming pared 2 bases from V and 10 bases from J, leaving 29 bases between. The CDR3 loop spans 19 amino acids. Germline assignment: CDR1 ENHRY and CDR2 SYGVKD.

The rearrangement uses TRBV7-9 and TRBJ1-1, with D perhaps TRBD1 (5 bases). Germline V lookup: CDR1 SEHNR, CDR2 FQNEAQ (reference sequence). CDR3 length: 11 residues. V was cut by 5 bases and J by 11 bases, with 12 bases left in between. CDR3 coding DNA: TGTGCCAGCAGCCCAAGGGGCGATGCTTTCTTT. Its protein is CASSPRGDAFF.

This clone was observed a few times. This sequence joins TRBV18 and TRBJ2-2, with D tentatively TRBD2 (6 bases). The germline V and J ends were trimmed by 3 bases and 0 bases, with 11 bases remaining between them. CDR3 size: 16 residues. CDR1 is KGHSH and CDR2 is LQKENI in the germline V gene. The DNA for the CDR3 is TGTGCCAGCTCACCCACTAGCTTCGCGAACACCGGGGAGCTGTTTTTT. Translating gives CASSPTSFANTGELFF.

This clone was found a few times. The rearrangement uses TRBV4-3 and TRBJ1-3; no clear D gene. The CDR3 sequence is 16 residues long. CDR1 is LGHNA and CDR2 is YSLEER in the germline V gene. Between the trimmed V and J ends, which lost 0 bases and 1 base, there was a span of 10 bases. The CDR3 DNA reads TGCGCCAGCAGCCAAGATGGTGGAGGGTCTGGAAACACCATATATTTT. As protein: CASSQDGGGSGNTIYF.

This clone came up a few times. The chain uses TRBV4-1 and TRBJ2-7; unclear D gene. Germline-derived CDR1 and CDR2 are MGHRA and YSYEKL. This CDR3 is built from 13 residues. V was pared by 4 bases and J by 5 bases, with 12 bases between. The CDR3 sequence: CASSRSRTDEQYF. CDR3 DNA sequence: TGCGCCAGCAGCCGCAGTAGGACCGACGAGCAGTACTTC.

The chain has TRBV6-5 and TRBJ1-6, with a possible D match to TRBD1 (5 bases). The germline CDR1 and CDR2 sequences are MNHEY and SVGAGI. This CDR3 is built from 15 residues. Trimming removed 0 bases at V and 7 bases at J, with 10 bases between. CDR3 sequence: CASSYSRGTNSPLHF. CDR3 coding DNA: TGTGCCAGCAGTTACTCGAGAGGGACCAATTCACCCCTCCACTTT.

The rearrangement joins TRBV7-9 to TRBJ2-3; maybe TRBD2 (7 bases). The V gene's germline CDR1 is SEHNR and CDR2 FQNEAQ (reference sequence). This CDR3 contains 18 residues. Between the trimmed V and J ends, which lost 4 bases and 1 base, there was a span of 21 bases. The CDR3 spells CASSYEGWGGPRTDTQYF. DNA of the CDR3: TGTGCCAGCAGCTACGAGGGATGGGGGGGCCCACGCACAGATACGCAGTATTTT. The complete variable domain, with remaining parts taken from reference TRBV7-9 and TRBJ2-3, reads DTGVSQNPRHKITKRGQNVTFRCDPISEHNRLYWYRQTLGQGPEFLTYFQNEAQLEKSRLLSDRFSAERPKGSFSTLEIQRTEQGDSAMYLCASSYEGWGGPRTDTQYFGPGTRLTVL.

V usage is TRBV15 and J usage is TRBJ2-1, with 16 bases aligning to TRBD2. The V segment lost 3 bases and the J segment 0 bases; nucleotides outside the gene matches: 2. The CDR3 is 18 amino acids. The germline V gene encodes CDR1 LNHNV and CDR2 YYDKDF (reference sequence). The CDR3 sequence is CATSRGLAGGSSYNEQFF. DNA for the CDR3: TGTGCCACCAGCAGGGGACTAGCGGGAGGGTCCTCCTACAATGAGCAGTTCTTC.

The chain links TRBV9 to TRBJ1-5; no definite D call. There are 15 residues in the CDR3. Trimming shortened V by 0 bases and J by 3 bases, and 10 bases separated the two germline ends. Germline CDR1 reads SGDLS; CDR2 reads YYNGEE. CDR3 region: CASSVDGGDNQPQHF. The CDR3 DNA sequence: TGTGCCAGCAGCGTAGATGGTGGGGACAATCAGCCCCAGCATTTT.

Relative to its sample, this clone is medium-sized. The chain recombines TRBV4-1 with TRBJ2-5; D could derive from TRBD1 or TRBD2 (5 bases each). This CDR3 contains 14 residues. V was trimmed by 0 bases and J by 5 bases, leaving 10 bases between them. Per germline, CDR1 MGHRA and CDR2 YSYEKL. This CDR3 is CASSQESGPETQYF. CDR3 nucleotide sequence: TGCGCCAGCAGCCAAGAGTCGGGGCCGGAGACCCAGTACTTC.

V is TRBV7-2 and J is TRBJ1-1; tentative D call: TRBD1 (6 bases). Trimming took 2 bases from V and 8 from J, leaving 15 bases between them. There are 14 residues in the CDR3. Germline-derived CDR1 and CDR2 are SGHTA and FQGNSA. The DNA of the CDR3 is TGTGCCAGCAGCTTATCGCGCGGGGGCCCAGAAGCTTTCTTT. Its protein is CASSLSRGGPEAFF.

The rearrangement links TRBV6-4 to TRBJ2-1, with no clear D. This CDR3 comprises 14 residues. Germline CDR1 and CDR2: MRHNA and SNTAGT. Trimming shortened V by 2 bases and J by 5 bases, and 10 bases separated the two germline ends. The CDR3 DNA sequence: TGTGCCAGCAGTGACGGGGTCCTAAACAATGAGCAGTTCTTC. Its protein is CASSDGVLNNEQFF.

The V call is TRBV10-1, the J call TRBJ2-7, with 7 bases fitting TRBD2. This CDR3 contains 17 residues. Germline V gives CDR1 WNHNN, CDR2 SYGVQD (reference sequence). Unmatched junction bases numbered 18, after V lost 6 bases and J lost 4 bases. CDR3 in amino acids: CASRRGNALATLYEQYF. In DNA, the CDR3 is TGCGCCAGCAGGCGGGGGAATGCTCTCGCCACCTTATACGAGCAGTACTTC.

This clone has a single count. V and J are TRBV29-1 and TRBJ1-1; D is possibly TRBD1 (6 bases). This CDR3 region has 13 residues. Trimming cost V 7 bases and J 0 bases, with 12 bases left between them. CDR1 and CDR2 from the germline V gene are SQVTM and ANQGSEA. The DNA for the CDR3 is TGCAGCGGACGGACAGACTTGAACACTGAAGCTTTCTTT. Translated, it gives CSGRTDLNTEAFF.